These 17 T cell receptor beta chains were sequenced from one sample in a study of CD8 T cells in Susac syndrome. Random hexamers primed reverse transcription of about 0.45 to 1 ug RNA. TCRdb re-analysed the immunoSEQ multiplex PCR reads in MiXCR, keeping a single row per CDR3 protein. The data show about 110,000 distinct CDR3 sequences, with 94% seen just once and 0.4% to 0.5% held by the top ten. The sequenced sample consisted of CD8+ T cells from PBMCs. The receptors stem from a human donor with Susac syndrome.

The CDR3 loop reads CASSQVQRNTEAFF. The CDR3 DNA follows: TGTGCCAGCAGCCAAGTACAGAGGAACACTGAAGCTTTCTTT. The chain uses TRBV3-1 and TRBJ1-1; D is undetermined. The ends were cut back, 1 base at V and 1 base at J, with 7 bases in the middle. The CDR3 has 14 amino acids. Germline V gene sequence: CDR1 LGHDT, CDR2 YNNKEL (reference sequence).

This rearrangement joins TRBV27 to TRBJ1-1; 7 positions agree with TRBD1. Germline CDR1 MNHEY, CDR2 SMNVEV (reference sequence). With 5 bases clipped from V and 6 bases from J, the junction kept 3 bases outside the gene matches. This CDR3 has 12 amino acids. The CDR3 DNA sequence: TGTGCCAGCAGTACAACAGGGGCTGAAGCTTTCTTT. Translation gives CASSTTGAEAFF.

This chain uses TRBV19 with TRBJ2-7; D uncertain. This CDR3 spans 13 amino acids. Germline V lookup: CDR1 LNHDA, CDR2 SQIVND (reference sequence). The V end lost 8 bases, the J end lost 2 bases, and 13 bases lay between the germline ends. CDR3 region: CASSLSTPYEQYF. The CDR3 bases are TGTGCCAGTTCTCTATCCACCCCCTACGAGCAGTACTTC.

The V and J genes are TRBV27 and TRBJ1-1; D is undetermined. Trimming pared 3 bases from V and 5 bases from J, leaving 10 bases between. CDR1 and CDR2 from the germline V gene are MNHEY and SMNVEV (reference sequence). The CDR3 totals 13 residues. CDR3 coding DNA: TGTGCCAGCAGTTTTCACACCGGGACTGAAGCTTTCTTT. Protein: CASSFHTGTEAFF.

This chain connects TRBV2 to TRBJ2-1, with TRBD2 identical over 11 bases. Germline V gene sequence: CDR1 SNHLY, CDR2 FYNNEI. V lost 3 bases and J lost 5; bases outside the gene matches: 6. CDR3 length: 16 residues. CDR3 sequence reads: CASSDPSGGTNNEQFF. In nucleotides, the CDR3 is TGTGCCAGCAGTGATCCTAGCGGGGGGACCAACAATGAGCAGTTCTTC.

The chain carries TRBV12-3 or TRBV12-4 and TRBJ2-5, with TRBD1 as a possible D gene (6 bases). V dropped 6 bases and J dropped 4 bases, with 15 bases sitting between them. The length of the CDR3 is 14 residues. The CDR3 loop reads CASRVTGSGETQYF. In DNA, the CDR3 is TGTGCCAGCAGGGTCACAGGGTCGGGAGAGACCCAGTACTTC.

The chain is built from TRBV12-3 or TRBV12-4 and TRBJ1-2; the D is unclear. Trimming pared 7 bases from V and 7 bases from J, leaving 16 bases between. CDR3 length: 13 residues. This chain's CDR3 is CASNGPFEGGYTF. The DNA for the CDR3 is TGTGCCAGCAACGGGCCCTTTGAGGGTGGCTACACCTTC.

The gene calls are TRBV7-3 and TRBJ2-1; a possible D gene is TRBD2 (6 bases). Germline CDR1 SGHTA, CDR2 FQGTGA. The CDR3 sequence is 12 residues long. Trimming removed 5 bases from V and 8 bases from J, with 10 bases in between. This CDR3 is CASSPGTDEQFF. In DNA, the CDR3 is TGTGCCAGCAGCCCCGGGACTGATGAGCAGTTCTTC.

The CDR3 DNA follows: TGTGCCAGCAGCTTAGAGTCGGAGACCCAGTACTTC. Translating gives CASSLESETQYF. The J gene is TRBJ2-5, the V gene TRBV7-8; D is unresolved. Per germline, CDR1 SGHVS and CDR2 FQNEAQ. This CDR3 contains 12 residues. Trimming pared 1 base from V and 5 bases from J, leaving 5 bases between.

The chain joins TRBV14 to TRBJ1-5, with TRBD1 as a possible D gene (5 bases). This CDR3 is built from 15 residues. The germline V and J ends were trimmed by 0 bases and 6 bases, with 12 bases remaining between them. Germline loops: CDR1 SGHDN, CDR2 FVKESK. The CDR3 protein is CASSQDQGRFQPQHF. CDR3 coding DNA: TGTGCCAGCAGCCAAGATCAGGGTCGGTTTCAGCCCCAGCATTTT. Using reference TRBV14 and TRBJ1-5 for the parts outside the CDR3, the full variable domain is EAGVTQFPSHSVIEKGQTVTLRCDPISGHDNLYWYRRVMGKEIKFLLHFVKESKQDESGMPNNRFLAERTGGTYSTLKVQPAELEDSGVYFCASSQDQGRFQPQHFGDGTRLSIL.

The rearrangement links TRBV4-2 to TRBJ2-7; 10 bases fit TRBD2. This CDR3 region has 18 residues. The V gene end was trimmed by 0 bases and the J gene end by 4 bases; junction bases not matched to a gene: 12. Germline lookup yields CDR1 LGHNA and CDR2 YNFKEQ. This CDR3 is CASSQDPSGGAGHYEQYF. The CDR3 DNA reads as TGTGCCAGCAGCCAAGATCCTAGCGGGGGAGCGGGCCATTACGAGCAGTACTTC.

The rearrangement links TRBV19 to TRBJ1-1, with D possibly matching TRBD1 (5 bases). The CDR3 is made up of 11 amino acids. Germline V lookup: CDR1 LNHDA, CDR2 SQIVND (reference sequence). V was trimmed by 7 bases and J by 8 bases, leaving 11 bases between them. The CDR3 sequence: CASKQGKEAFF. The DNA of the CDR3 is TGTGCCAGTAAGCAGGGTAAAGAAGCTTTCTTT.

The chain links TRBV12-3 or TRBV12-4 to TRBJ1-2; no definite D call. This CDR3 spans 15 amino acids. V dropped 5 bases and J dropped 4 bases, with 17 bases sitting between them. The chain's CDR3 is CASSKNPDGPYGYTF. CDR3 nucleotides: TGTGCCAGCAGTAAAAACCCGGACGGACCCTATGGCTACACCTTC.

The chain recombines TRBV6-5 with TRBJ1-6, with 9 bases that match TRBD1. This CDR3 has 15 amino acids. Trimming at V came to 2 bases and at J to 9 bases, leaving 5 bases not matched to a gene. Germline CDR1 reads MNHEY; CDR2 reads SVGAGI. CDR3 coding DNA: TGTGCCAGCAGTTACAAGACAGGGGGGGGTTCACCCCTCCACTTT. The encoded protein is CASSYKTGGGSPLHF.

The chain is built from TRBV5-5 and TRBJ1-6, with 10 bases that match TRBD1. Germline trimming cut 4 bases from V and 1 base from J; bases unmatched to any gene: 5. Germline V gene lookup returns CDR1 SGHKS and CDR2 YYEKEE (reference sequence). This CDR3 is 17 amino acids long. The CDR3 nucleotides are TGTGCCAGCAGCCCCGGGACAGGGGATTCCTATAATTCACCCCTCCACTTT. Amino acid sequence: CASSPGTGDSYNSPLHF.

J is TRBJ2-4 and V is TRBV7-9; D ambiguous. Germline V gene data show CDR1 as SEHNR and CDR2 as FQNEAQ (reference sequence). Trimming cost V 3 bases and J 3 bases, with 9 bases left between them. CDR3 length: 14 amino acids. The CDR3 loop is CASSFQQDKNIQYF. CDR3 bases: TGTGCCAGCAGCTTCCAGCAGGACAAAAACATTCAGTACTTC. The variable domain in full, completed from reference TRBV7-9 and TRBJ2-4, reads DTGVSQNPRHKITKRGQNVTFRCDPISEHNRLYWYRQTLGQGPEFLTYFQNEAQLEKSRLLSDRFSAERPKGSFSTLEIQRTEQGDSAMYLCASSFQQDKNIQYFGAGTRLSVL.

V usage is TRBV10-2 and J usage is TRBJ1-4, with D possibly being TRBD1 (5 bases). The CDR3 totals 11 residues. CDR1 is WSHSY, CDR2 SAAADI, per germline. Trimming pared 4 bases from V and 16 bases from J, leaving 13 bases between. This CDR3 is CASSGGTTPFF. In nucleotides, the CDR3 is TGCGCCAGCAGTGGGGGCACCACACCGTTTTTT.